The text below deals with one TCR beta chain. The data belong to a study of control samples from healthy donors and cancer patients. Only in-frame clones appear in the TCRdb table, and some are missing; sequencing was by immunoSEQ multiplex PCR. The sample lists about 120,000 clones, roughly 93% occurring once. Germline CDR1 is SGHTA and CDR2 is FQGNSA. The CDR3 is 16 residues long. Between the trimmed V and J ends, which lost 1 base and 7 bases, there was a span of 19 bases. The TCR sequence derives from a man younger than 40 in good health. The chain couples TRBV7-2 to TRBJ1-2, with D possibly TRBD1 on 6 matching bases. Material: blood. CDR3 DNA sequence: TGTGCCAGCAGCTTAGAATTAGAGGGGGGGCTCCTTGGCTACACCTTC. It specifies CASSLELEGGLLGYTF.